The TCR beta chain described here comes from a study of blood T cell repertoires in COVID-19. As for the study in general: The samples span acute and convalescent COVID-19 from the United States, Italy and Spain. PBMCs, B-cell-depleted T cells, or T cells provided the cDNA or gDNA that made up the material.

The V end lost 1 base, the J end lost 4 bases, and 18 bases lay between the germline ends. Germline V gene data show CDR1 as MNHEY and CDR2 as SMNVEV (reference sequence). The length of the CDR3 is 17 residues. As originally analysed: Amplification of reference gene primers provided the estimated nucleated cell counts. Repertoires were generated with immunoSEQ multiplex PCR, while TCRdb's copy carries only in-frame clones and drops some. V, J and clone size are taken as reported in that table, and D and trimming were inferred from the DNA itself. The profile shows tens of thousands of clones, less than 80% of them singletons.

The sequenced material came from peripheral blood. This receptor was taken from a man aged 55 to 70 with active or convalescent COVID-19. The chain has TRBV27 and TRBJ2-3; weak D call: TRBD2 (6 bases). This CDR3 is CASSLLPGGEYPDTQYF. CDR3 sequence (DNA): TGTGCCAGCAGTTTATTGCCCGGCGGGGAATATCCAGATACGCAGTATTTT.